One and the same sample provided the 27 T cell receptor beta chains below, sequenced in a study of long-term antiretroviral therapy in people with HIV (dated by TCRdb to between 2022 and 2023). The immunoSEQ hsTCRB v3.0 assay was used at survey level resolution to sequence the TRB variable region. TCRdb re-hosts the immuneACCESS table, in-frame sequences only. Its copies lack some clones; in the studies checked, an unresolved V gene accounts for under half of them, and the cause for the rest is not known. This sample is represented by around 34,000 clones; 65% to 75% of them were singletons. The ten largest clonotypes hold around 3.6% of the sample. Sequencing used unsorted PBMCs, obtained 3 years after starting antiretroviral therapy. All receptors derive from a man aged 50 to 60 with HIV.

This chain joins TRBV7-9 and TRBJ1-2; D unclear. The V and J ends lost 1 base and 8 bases respectively, with 14 bases between them. Germline CDR1 is SEHNR and CDR2 is FQNEAQ (reference sequence). This CDR3 is 14 amino acids long. CDR3 region: CASSLVVSRSGYTF. In DNA, the CDR3 is TGTGCCAGCAGCTTAGTCGTTAGTCGAAGCGGCTACACCTTC.

This clone has only one observation. J is TRBJ2-1 and V is TRBV27; tentatively, D is TRBD1 (7 bases). CDR1 and CDR2 from the germline V gene are MNHEY and SMNVEV (reference sequence). The CDR3 spans 14 residues. V lost 4 bases and J lost 6, with 13 bases in between. The CDR3 here is CASSYYQGGNEQFF. CDR3 bases: TGTGCCAGCAGTTACTACCAGGGGGGCAATGAGCAGTTCTTC.

The chain employs TRBV9 and TRBJ2-7; D unresolved. V lost 1 base and J lost 0, with 8 bases in between. CDR1 SGDLS and CDR2 YYNGEE come from the germline V gene. CDR3 length: 14 amino acids. In DNA, the CDR3 is TGTGCCAGCAGCGTATCCCCTAACTCCTACGAGCAGTACTTC. Translated: CASSVSPNSYEQYF. The whole variable domain, remainder taken from reference TRBV9 and TRBJ2-7, is DSGVTQTPKHLITATGQRVTLRCSPRSGDLSVYWYQQSLDQGLQFLIQYYNGEERAKGNILERFSAQQFPDLHSELNLSSLELGDSALYFCASSVSPNSYEQYFGPGTRLTVT.

The CDR3 DNA reads TGTGCCAGTAGTACCCCGGGACAGGGCTCCACCGGGGAGCTGTTTTTT. Translation: CASSTPGQGSTGELFF. This chain connects TRBV19 to TRBJ2-2; 9 nucleotides agree with TRBD1. The CDR3 runs 16 residues. After removal of 4 bases from V and 4 bases from J, the junction contained 7 bases not matched to a gene. CDR1 and CDR2 from the germline V gene are LNHDA and SQIVND (reference sequence).

The chain couples TRBV2 to TRBJ2-7, with D maybe TRBD1 (5 bases). Germline V gives CDR1 SNHLY, CDR2 FYNNEI. The V and J ends lost 5 bases and 3 bases respectively, with 11 bases between them. CDR3 length: 13 residues. As DNA, the CDR3 is TGTGCCAGCAGTTGGACACCCATCTACGAGCAGTACTTC. This translates into CASSWTPIYEQYF.

The chain employs TRBV18 and TRBJ2-7; D uncertain. The CDR3 sequence is 14 residues long. Germline CDR1 and CDR2: KGHSH and LQKENI. V was cut by 6 bases and J by 8 bases, with 20 bases left in between. Here the CDR3 reads CASSPDTHEPKQYF. In DNA form, the CDR3 reads TGTGCCAGCTCCCCTGACACCCACGAACCAAAGCAGTACTTC.

The chain carries TRBV11-3 and TRBJ1-3; D call uncertain. Germline V gives CDR1 SGHNT, CDR2 YENEEA. The CDR3 is made up of 12 amino acids. Trimming removed 4 bases at V and 4 bases at J, with 5 bases between. As DNA, the CDR3 is TGTGCCAGCAGCTCGGGCGGAAACACCATATATTTT. This gives the protein CASSSGGNTIYF.

The chain uses TRBV13 and TRBJ1-2; 8 bases align to TRBD1. Germline-derived CDR1 and CDR2 are PRHDT and FYEKMQ (reference sequence). The V gene end was trimmed by 3 bases and the J gene end by 6 bases; junction bases not matched to a gene: 9. The CDR3 is made up of 15 amino acids. In DNA form, the CDR3 reads TGTGCCAGCAGCTTGGGAGGGACAGGAGAACATGGCTACACCTTC. It translates to CASSLGGTGEHGYTF. Full variable domain (rest looked up from reference TRBV13 and TRBJ1-2): AAGVIQSPRHLIKEKRETATLKCYPIPRHDTVYWYQQGPGQDPQFLISFYEKMQSDKGSIPDRFSAQQFSDYHSELNMSSLELGDSALYFCASSLGGTGEHGYTFGSGTRLTVV.

The V and J genes are TRBV7-8 and TRBJ2-5, with 7 positions matching TRBD2. This CDR3 region has 16 residues. The germline CDR1 and CDR2 sequences are SGHVS and FQNEAQ. With 1 base clipped from V and 1 base from J, the junction kept 6 bases outside the gene matches. The CDR3 region has the DNA TGTGCCAGCAGCTTAGTAAGTGCGGGAGTCCAAGAGACCCAGTACTTC. Translating it yields CASSLVSAGVQETQYF. The variable domain in full, with the rest retrieved from reference TRBV7-8 and TRBJ2-5, is GAGVSQSPRYKVAKRGQDVALRCDPISGHVSLFWYQQALGQGPEFLTYFQNEAQLDKSGLPSDRFFAERPEGSVSTLKIQRTQQEDSAVYLCASSLVSAGVQETQYFGPGTRLLVL.

This clone is categorized as medium-sized. This chain links TRBV28 with TRBJ2-7, with D perhaps TRBD1 (5 bases). V was shortened by 8 bases and J by 6 bases, with 20 bases between the two germline ends. The CDR3 has 14 amino acids. CDR1 is MDHEN, CDR2 SYDVKM, per germline. The CDR3 region has the DNA TGTGCCAGCGCCCCCCTGGACAAGGACCTCGAGCAGTACTTC. Amino acids: CASAPLDKDLEQYF.

The genes are TRBV7-2 and TRBJ2-1; the match to TRBD1 covers 8 bases. Looked up from germline, CDR1 is SGHTA and CDR2 is FQGNSA. This CDR3 is 15 amino acids long. V lost 5 bases, J lost 7 bases, and 10 bases stayed unmatched. The CDR3 coding sequence is TGTGCCAGCAGCCCCTGGGCAGGGGGCTGGAATGAGCAGTTCTTC. As protein: CASSPWAGGWNEQFF. The full variable domain, its missing parts supplied by reference TRBV7-2 and TRBJ2-1, is GAGVSQSPSNKVTEKGKDVELRCDPISGHTALYWYRQSLGQGLEFLIYFQGNSAPDKSGLPSDRFSAERTGGSVSTLTIQRTQQEDSAVYLCASSPWAGGWNEQFFGPGTRLTVL.

The gene calls are TRBV19 and TRBJ1-2; no definite D call. Trimming stripped 3 bases from V and 1 base from J, with 6 bases between. The germline gives CDR1 LNHDA, CDR2 SQIVND (reference sequence). CDR3 size: 13 residues. The CDR3 protein is CASSMGGNYGYTF. DNA of the CDR3: TGTGCCAGTAGTATGGGCGGTAACTATGGCTACACCTTC.

This sequence joins TRBV7-9 and TRBJ2-1; D not certain. Germline V gene sequence: CDR1 SEHNR, CDR2 FQNEAQ (reference sequence). V was pared by 3 bases and J by 3 bases, with 15 bases between. The CDR3 has 16 residues. DNA for the CDR3: TGTGCCAGCAGCTTTGCGGCTAGGACCAGCTACAATGAGCAGTTCTTC. This sequence encodes CASSFAARTSYNEQFF.

This clone was found a few times. The V gene is TRBV29-1, the J gene TRBJ2-3, with TRBD2 as a possible D gene (6 bases). Trimming took 1 base from V and 8 from J, leaving 19 bases between them. Germline CDR1 and CDR2: SQVTM and ANQGSEA. The CDR3 covers 15 residues. CDR3 residues: CSVEGTGASAPTQYF. The CDR3 bases are TGCAGCGTTGAAGGCACGGGCGCTAGCGCACCTACGCAGTATTTT.

This sequence joins TRBV5-1 and TRBJ2-2; TRBD2 might be the D (5 bases). The CDR3 is 14 residues long. Trimming took 2 bases from V and 2 from J, leaving 7 bases between them. Germline CDR1 and CDR2: SGHRS and YFSETQ. This CDR3 reads CASSFGENTGELFF. Written as DNA, the CDR3 is TGCGCCAGCAGCTTCGGGGAAAACACCGGGGAGCTGTTTTTT.

CDR3 residues: CASSLGTSGYNEQFF. As DNA, the CDR3 is TGTGCCAGCAGCTTGGGGACTAGCGGCTACAATGAGCAGTTCTTC. The chain links TRBV5-6 to TRBJ2-1; the match to TRBD2 covers 10 bases. Germline lookup yields CDR1 SGHDT and CDR2 YYEEEE. The CDR3 loop spans 15 amino acids. J lost 3 bases, V lost 0 bases, and 0 bases had no gene match.

The chain joins TRBV5-4 to TRBJ2-5; 9 nucleotides agree with TRBD2. The V gene's germline CDR1 is SGHNT and CDR2 YYREEE (reference sequence). This CDR3 spans 15 amino acids. The CDR3 coding sequence is TGTGCTGCGCGTACGGGCGGGGGGGCCCAGGTCAACCAGTACTTC. It specifies CAARTGGGAQVNQYF.

The chain links TRBV5-1 to TRBJ2-7, with D perhaps matching TRBD1 (5 bases). With 1 base removed from V and 4 bases from J, the gap between germline ends came to 12 bases. The V gene's germline CDR1 is SGHRS and CDR2 YFSETQ. The CDR3 covers 14 residues. The CDR3, as DNA: TGCGCCAGCAGCTTGACAGGCAACTCATACGAGCAGTACTTC. Protein: CASSLTGNSYEQYF.

The chain couples TRBV15 to TRBJ2-7; D unclear. V dropped 5 bases and J dropped 1 base, with 6 bases sitting between them. Germline values: CDR1 LNHNV, CDR2 YYDKDF (reference sequence). This CDR3 has 12 residues. The CDR3 protein is CATSPGSYEQYF. As DNA, the CDR3 is TGTGCCACCAGCCCTGGATCCTACGAGCAGTACTTC.

The CDR3 loop reads CASSPLQGGTTEAFF. The CDR3 bases are TGTGCCAGCTCACCACTTCAGGGAGGGACCACTGAAGCTTTCTTT. The V gene is TRBV18, the J gene TRBJ1-1, with a tentative D call TRBD1 (5 bases). Trimming pared 1 base from V and 4 bases from J, leaving 13 bases between. CDR3 length equals 15 residues. CDR1 and CDR2 from the germline V gene are KGHSH and LQKENI.

The table lists this clone with a few counts. V usage is TRBV7-6 and J usage is TRBJ2-7, with TRBD2 as a possible D gene (5 bases). V was pared by 4 bases and J by 2 bases, with 9 bases between. The V gene's germline CDR1 is SGHVS and CDR2 FNYEAQ. The CDR3 loop spans 13 amino acids. CDR3 coding DNA: TGTGCCAGCAGCTCGGAACTAGCCTACGAGCAGTACTTC. Residues: CASSSELAYEQYF.

The chain is built from TRBV18 and TRBJ2-7; 12 nucleotides line up with TRBD1. This CDR3 contains 20 residues. The ends lost 1 base at V and 0 bases at J; junction bases unmatched: 13. CDR1 is KGHSH, CDR2 LQKENI, per germline. CDR3 sequence: CASSPLDGGQGAFSSYEQYF. The CDR3 DNA reads TGTGCCAGCTCACCACTAGATGGGGGACAGGGGGCTTTCAGCTCCTACGAGCAGTACTTC. The full variable domain, with the rest looked up from reference TRBV18 and TRBJ2-7, is NAGVMQNPRHLVRRRGQEARLRCSPMKGHSHVYWYRQLPEEGLKFMVYLQKENIIDESGMPKERFSAEFPKEGPSILRIQQVVRGDSAAYFCASSPLDGGQGAFSSYEQYFGPGTRLTVT.

The V and J genes are TRBV6-5 and TRBJ1-3; D unclear. The CDR3 covers 13 residues. Germline V gene lookup returns CDR1 MNHEY and CDR2 SVGAGI. Trimming took 7 bases from V and 2 from J, leaving 9 bases between them. The CDR3 protein is CASKLDPGNTIYF. The CDR3 DNA reads as TGTGCCAGCAAGTTGGATCCTGGAAACACCATATATTTT.

This clone occurred a few times. The J gene is TRBJ1-3, the V gene TRBV6-5; tentative D call: TRBD1 (5 bases). Germline CDR1 reads MNHEY; CDR2 reads SVGAGI. V was clipped by 0 bases and J by 0 bases, with 9 bases between them. CDR3 size: 16 residues. The CDR3 nucleotides read TGTGCCAGCAGTTACTCGGGAGACAGCTCTGGAAACACCATATATTTT. It is translated as CASSYSGDSSGNTIYF.

The genes are TRBV5-1 and TRBJ2-1; the D gene is possibly TRBD1 (6 bases). Deletions cut 5 bases from V and 6 bases from J, with 18 bases between. Germline V gives CDR1 SGHRS, CDR2 YFSETQ. The CDR3 has 15 residues. For the CDR3, the DNA is TGCGCCAGCAGTGCCGAGCTGGGGACAACCAATGAGCAGTTCTTC. Its protein product is CASSAELGTTNEQFF. Based on the CDR3 plus reference TRBV5-1 and TRBJ2-1, the full variable domain is KAGVTQTPRYLIKTRGQQVTLSCSPISGHRSVSWYQQTPGQGLQFLFEYFSETQRNKGNFPGRFSGRQFSNSRSEMNVSTLELGDSALYLCASSAELGTTNEQFFGPGTRLTVL.

This clone was found a few times. The chain carries TRBV7-8 and TRBJ1-1; D is perhaps TRBD1 (5 bases). Germline V gives CDR1 SGHVS, CDR2 FQNEAQ. This CDR3 has 15 residues. The ends were cut back, 2 bases at V and 1 base at J, with 11 bases in the middle. CDR3 bases: TGTGCCAGCAGCTTAACCCAGGGACGGAACACTGAAGCTTTCTTT. This encodes CASSLTQGRNTEAFF.

This clone was recorded a few times. This rearrangement joins TRBV11-2 to TRBJ2-1; a weak D match, TRBD1 (5 bases). Germline loops: CDR1 SGHAT, CDR2 FQNNGV. V was pared by 4 bases and J by 0 bases, with 10 bases between. This CDR3 region has 15 residues. The CDR3 bases are TGTGCCAGCAGCTCACCGGACAACTCCTACAATGAGCAGTTCTTC. Translation: CASSSPDNSYNEQFF.